This T cell receptor (beta chain) was recorded in a study of T cells in Graves' hyperthyroidism and ophthalmopathy. Germline-derived CDR1 and CDR2 are MDHEN and SYDVKM. The CDR3 has 18 amino acids. Trimming removed 2 bases from V and 0 bases from J, with 14 bases in between. RNA transcripts provided the source from which TCR beta CDR3 regions were amplified. First-round RT-PCR of the TCR CDR3 relied on the HTBI primer set. One entry per CDR3 protein, called by TCRdb with MiXCR from the multiplex PCR reads. The sample yields about 480,000 distinct CDR3 sequences, roughly 24% seen once. Sequences were obtained from blood. The V gene is TRBV28, the J gene TRBJ1-6; maybe TRBD1 (5 bases). The sequence derives from a woman in her twenties or thirties with Graves' ophthalmopathy. The CDR3 DNA follows: TGTGCCAGCAGTTTAAGGGCGGGGCCTAGCTCCTATAATTCACCCCTCCACTTT. It encodes CASSLRAGPSSYNSPLHF.